This TCR beta chain came from a study of cytomegalovirus exposure and HLA in healthy donors. The primer mix had 60 Vbeta and 13 Jbeta primers. The data were produced by immunoSEQ multiplex PCR, yet TCRdb's version contains in-frame clones alone and is incomplete. The sample yields some 190,000 clones, around 80% seen once. V lost 7 bases and J 4 bases, leaving 8 bases between the germline ends. From germline, CDR1 is SEHNR and CDR2 FQNEAQ (reference sequence). The CDR3 has 12 amino acids. The receptor was derived from a man between 18 and 35 years old in good health and CMV-seronegative. Specimen: PBMCs. The V and J genes are TRBV7-9 and TRBJ2-1; tentatively, D is TRBD2 (6 bases). The CDR3 sequence is CASIGTYNEQFF. For the CDR3, the DNA is TGTGCCAGCATCGGGACTTACAATGAGCAGTTCTTC.